A single sample gave rise to the 12 T cell receptor beta chains below, sequenced in a study of T cell responses to AZD1222 COVID-19 vaccine. This table comes from immunoSEQ multiplex PCR, and its TCRdb copy is limited to in-frame clones, with some not included. The sample consists of about 120,000 clones, around 90% of them appearing once. The sample was peripheral blood, taken on day 0 of AZD1222 vaccination. The receptors were sampled from an adult in good health.

Here the CDR3 DNA reads TGTGCCAGCAGCCCAAGACAGGTCGCGACGAACACTGAAGCTTTCTTT. Amino acids: CASSPRQVATNTEAFF. The genes are TRBV7-9 and TRBJ1-1; D may be TRBD1 (6 bases). CDR1 and CDR2 from the germline V gene are SEHNR and FQNEAQ (reference sequence). Trimming cost V 5 bases and J 1 base, with 17 bases left between them. This CDR3 is built from 16 residues.

Only a few counts were recorded for this clone. An end of the junction does not agree with germline; a read error may underlie this. The chain has TRBV7-7 and TRBJ2-2; D not certain. CDR1 and CDR2 (germline): SSHAT, FNYEAQ (reference sequence). This CDR3 region has 12 residues. The CDR3, as DNA: TGTGCTAGCAGCCCGACGGCCGGGGAGCTGTTTTTT. Translating gives CASSPTAGELFF.

The genes are TRBV14 and TRBJ2-1; TRBD1 matches at 7 bases. The V segment lost 1 base and the J segment 7 bases; nucleotides outside the gene matches: 7. CDR3 length equals 15 residues. Germline loops: CDR1 SGHDN, CDR2 FVKESK. The CDR3 region has the DNA TGTGCCAGCAGCCAAGGGGACAGTAGTATGAATGAGCAGTTCTTC. It specifies CASSQGDSSMNEQFF.

The CDR3, as DNA: TGCGCCAGCCGGCAGCTAACAGATACGCAGTATTTT. Translated: CASRQLTDTQYF. V is TRBV5-1 and J is TRBJ2-3; D is undetermined. Trimming removed 7 bases from V and 3 bases from J, with 9 bases in between. This CDR3 contains 12 residues. Germline V gene lookup returns CDR1 SGHRS and CDR2 YFSETQ.

This clone was seen just once. This specimen includes other DNA sequences encoding the same CDR3. The rearrangement joins TRBV20-1 to TRBJ2-1; no definite D call. Germline CDR1 DFQATT, CDR2 SNEGSKA (reference sequence). This CDR3 has 10 residues. The V and J ends lost 3 bases and 5 bases respectively, with 2 bases between them. In DNA, the CDR3 is TGCAGTGCTAGGGACAATGAGCAGTTCTTC. Protein product: CSARDNEQFF.

This chain uses TRBV2 with TRBJ1-3; D gene uncertain. This CDR3 region has 14 residues. CDR1 is SNHLY and CDR2 is FYNNEI in the germline V gene. Trimming pared 3 bases from V and 8 bases from J, leaving 14 bases between. As DNA, the CDR3 is TGTGCCAGCAGTGAGCTTAGGGCCCAGGACACCATATATTTT. The encoded protein is CASSELRAQDTIYF.

The rearrangement uses TRBV13 and TRBJ1-5, with TRBD1 identical over 7 bases. Germline V gene data show CDR1 as PRHDT and CDR2 as FYEKMQ (reference sequence). CDR3 size: 15 residues. V trimming: 0 bases; J trimming: 5 bases; junction bases outside the gene matches: 4. The CDR3 sequence is CASSLGGGLYQPQHF. Here the CDR3 DNA reads TGTGCCAGCAGCTTAGGAGGGGGCCTCTATCAGCCCCAGCATTTT.

The genes are TRBV25-1 and TRBJ1-6, with D perhaps TRBD1 (5 bases). The germline V gene has CDR1 MGHDK and CDR2 SYGVNS. The V gene lost 9 bases and the J gene lost 5 bases, with 14 bases spanning the gap. CDR3 size: 14 residues. The CDR3 sequence is CASTLGRDNSPLHF. In DNA form, the CDR3 reads TGTGCCAGTACCCTGGGACGGGATAATTCACCCCTCCACTTT.

The chain couples TRBV27 to TRBJ2-1; TRBD2 matches at 10 bases. V gave up 2 bases and J gave up 7 bases; unmatched junction bases: 5. The CDR3 consists of 15 residues. Germline V CDR1 and CDR2: MNHEY, SMNVEV (reference sequence). The CDR3 DNA follows: TGTGCCAGCAGTTTACAGCTAGCGGGAGCTAATGAGCAGTTCTTC. Protein product: CASSLQLAGANEQFF.

This sequence joins TRBV9 and TRBJ1-2, with a weak D call TRBD1 (5 bases). V was pared by 3 bases and J by 3 bases, with 12 bases between. Germline values: CDR1 SGDLS, CDR2 YYNGEE. The CDR3 consists of 14 residues. This CDR3 reads CASSASETDYGYTF. The CDR3 DNA reads TGTGCCAGCAGCGCGTCCGAGACAGACTATGGCTACACCTTC.

This clone was seen once. V gene TRBV24-1 combines with J gene TRBJ1-5; 7 bases line up with TRBD1. Germline V lookup: CDR1 KGHDR, CDR2 SFDVKD. The CDR3 runs 16 residues. Trimming at V came to 5 bases and at J to 5 bases, leaving 11 bases not matched to a gene. CDR3 nucleotide sequence: TGTGCCACCAGTGTTAACGGGACAGTCCTTCATCAGCCCCAGCATTTT. Its protein product is CATSVNGTVLHQPQHF.

The chain has TRBV3-1 (or the pseudogene TRBV3-2) and TRBJ2-3; 8 nucleotides line up with TRBD2. The V and J ends lost 6 bases and 6 bases, in that order; junction bases with no gene match: 8. This CDR3 region has 14 residues. The germline V gene encodes CDR1 LGHDT and CDR2 YNNKEL (reference sequence). The CDR3 coding sequence is TGTGCCAGCAGATCGGGACTAGAGACTGATACGCAGTATTTT. Translating gives CASRSGLETDTQYF.